This TCR beta chain was captured by sequencing in a study of blood T cell repertoires in COVID-19. Study summary: COVID-19 samples collected from the United States, Italy and Spain covered acute and convalescent phases. From T cells, B-cell-depleted T cells, or PBMCs came the material, which was cDNA or gDNA.

How the authors handled the data: Using reference gene primer amplification, nucleated cell counts were estimated. Profiled with immunoSEQ multiplex PCR; TCRdb holds only in-frame clones, not every one. V, J and clone size are taken as reported in that table, and D and trimming were inferred from the DNA itself. The data contain about 44,000 clones, around 90% of them singletons. This CDR3 region has 17 residues. Germline V lookup: CDR1 SGHDT, CDR2 YYEEEE. Trimming removed 3 bases from V and 4 bases from J; junction bases left unmatched: 12. This sequence joins TRBV5-6 and TRBJ2-3; 9 positions agree with TRBD2. The clonotype was recovered from a woman aged 80 or over in a cohort sampled during active or convalescent COVID-19. Sequencing was carried out using peripheral blood. In DNA, the CDR3 is TGTGCCAGCAGCTGGGGCGGCGGGAGGGTCCTGCCAGATACGCAGTATTTT. Residues: CASSWGGGRVLPDTQYF.